The clone carrying this T cell receptor beta chain was observed a few times. Its antigen is unknown. Assay: immunoSEQ multiplex PCR; the TCRdb copy retains only in-frame clones and omits some. The sample includes 130,000 to 150,000 clones, about 88% of them seen just once. The source of the sample is a study of radiation and T cells in renal cell carcinoma. As for the study in general: Nephrectomy followed 15 Gy stereotactic body radiation by 4 weeks. General observations from the study: Baseline intratumoral clonotype presence is unknown without pretreatment biopsies. From baseline, blood top tumor clonotypes peaked at 2 weeks post-radiation.

Described time point: baseline pretreatment blood. Sample treatment: 15 Gy SBRT to primary tumor, nephrectomy 4 weeks later. Blood was sampled at baseline, 2 weeks and 4 weeks after SBRT. Germline lookup yields CDR1 LGHNA and CDR2 YSLEER. This CDR3 has 15 amino acids. The V and J ends lost 0 bases and 4 bases respectively, with 13 bases between them. The specimen comprised blood, sampled from a patient whose treatment included radiotherapy and nephrectomy. The TCR sequence derives from a woman between 50 and 59 years old with renal cell carcinoma. The chain combines TRBV4-3 with TRBJ2-7; possibly TRBD1 or TRBD2 for D (5 bases each). CDR3 in DNA: TGCGCCAGCAGCCAAGATCGACGGGGCCCGTACGAGCAGTACTTC. Translating it yields CASSQDRRGPYEQYF.